This TCR beta chain was observed in a study of lymphopenia after photon versus proton radiotherapy (dated by TCRdb to between 2018 and 2021). As for the study more broadly: In patients with gastrointestinal tumors who developed high-grade lymphopenia, the study compared the immunological effects of photon radiation therapy with those of proton radiation therapy. The cohort included approximately 18 patients with gastrointestinal tumors who developed lymphopenia after receiving either photon or proton therapy. The study was designed to characterize how the impact on the immune system differs between the two radiation modalities. Overall study results and their limits: During treatment, patients who received proton therapy stayed relatively stable, whereas patients who received photon therapy lost naive T cells and TCR diversity and gained effector/memory populations. After the lymphocyte count nadir, repertoires from photon-treated patients showed oligoclonal expansion, particularly of CD8+ Temra cells, and this expansion drove the decline in diversity. The survival association was examined only in patients who died, and the authors described better survival with proton therapy as a possibility, not as a demonstrated result. Across the cohort, an inverse correlation was found between a larger post-nadir drop in TCR diversity and overall survival time among patients who died.

Spanning cysteine to phenylalanine, the CDR3 consists of 14 amino acids. The kept DNA is CDR3 alone, 42 bases in frame from the first base. The germline V gene yields MNHNS for CDR1 and SASEGT for CDR2. The V end loses 6 bases and the J end loses 5 bases, and a stretch of 14 bases separates them. A note on this clone: The antigen it recognizes is unknown. Qualities for individual bases were not recorded, and no much larger clone is one base off.

The receptor library was made with the immunoSEQ multiplex PCR assay. Alongside multiparametric flow cytometry, deep sequencing of rearranged TCR beta loci was used to profile the T cell repertoires. This is the immuneACCESS table as TCRdb keeps it, with only in-frame sequences that have V and J called. A part of the clones is gone; compared with another copy, unresolved V genes explain less than half, and the rest is unexplained. This sample comprises fewer than 25,000 clones, approximately 80% of them detected only once. Roughly a quarter of the sample belongs to the ten largest clones. The chain couples TRBV6-1 to TRBJ1-5, with TRBD1 as a weak D call on 5 bases. The input for sequencing was peripheral blood, taken from a patient treated with photon-based radiotherapy. This receptor was taken from a man aged 35 to 55 with gastric cancer. The DNA is TGTGCCAGCAGCGGCAGCGGGGGGTATCAGCCCCAGCATTTT. Its amino acids are CASSGSGGYQPQHF.